This record looks at one TCR beta chain sequence and its context. Its specificity is unknown. Primers: 60 Vbeta forward and 13 Jbeta reverse. The method was immunoSEQ multiplex PCR; TCRdb's version includes in-frame clones alone and lacks a portion of them. The table lists some 150,000 clones, around 80% of them singletons. The sample originates from a study of cytomegalovirus exposure and HLA in healthy donors. Study information: Previous work identified roughly 120 million unique TCR beta sequences from 150 million to 200 million T cells.

Findings and limits, study-wide: Across donors, sequencing depth was assumed by presence/absence analyses to be roughly uniform. Analysis was performed later, and it showed HLA-associated TCR beta chains to be more clonally expanded than equally common others.

Germline CDR1 is SGDLS and CDR2 is YYNGEE. The length of the CDR3 is 15 residues. V was clipped by 0 bases and J by 1 base; unmatched bases: 3. This clonotype was obtained from a female donor in good health and CMV-seronegative. Sequenced material: PBMCs. J is TRBJ2-5 and V is TRBV9, with 7 bases fitting TRBD2. As DNA, the CDR3 is TGTGCCAGCAGCGTAGGAGCGGGATCCCAAGAGACCCAGTACTTC. This translates into CASSVGAGSQETQYF.